The 17 T cell receptor beta chains in this list originate from one sample, sequenced in a study of shared clonotypes between healthy human individuals. Repertoires were generated with immunoSEQ multiplex PCR, while TCRdb's copy carries only in-frame clones and drops some. The sample lists around 690,000 clones, less than 95% seen once, with less than 40% in the top ten. The sequenced material came from memory CD8+ T cells from PBMCs. The subset here: CD45RO+ cells pooled with CCR7-negative TemRA cells. The receptors originated from a man younger than 35 in good health. Some clones in this sample may be carry-over from other donors' samples.

V usage is TRBV6-5 and J usage is TRBJ1-1, with D tentatively TRBD1 (5 bases). V gave up 4 bases and J gave up 0 bases, with 12 bases separating them. The CDR3 spans 15 residues. Germline V lookup: CDR1 MNHEY, CDR2 SVGAGI. CDR3 in DNA: TGTGCCAGCAGTTGGATCGAGGGGCTGAACACTGAAGCTTTCTTT. It is translated as CASSWIEGLNTEAFF.

The gene calls are TRBV28 and TRBJ2-1; D remains unclear. Trimming pared 3 bases from V and 9 bases from J, leaving 12 bases between. The CDR3 runs to 13 residues. CDR1 and CDR2 from the germline V gene are MDHEN and SYDVKM. The CDR3 reads CASSLLNKFEQFF. DNA of the CDR3: TGTGCCAGCAGTTTGCTCAATAAGTTTGAGCAGTTCTTC. The full variable domain, completed using reference TRBV28 and TRBJ2-1, is DVKVTQSSRYLVKRTGEKVFLECVQDMDHENMFWYRQDPGLGLRLIYFSYDVKMKEKGDIPEGYSVSREKKERFSLILESASTNQTSMYLCASSLLNKFEQFFGPGTRLTVL.

The rearrangement links TRBV7-9 to TRBJ2-5, with 7 bases lining up with TRBD2. This CDR3 region has 15 residues. The V gene's germline CDR1 is SEHNR and CDR2 FQNEAQ (reference sequence). After removal of 5 bases from V and 1 base from J, the junction contained 7 bases not matched to a gene. This CDR3 reads CASSPRLAVQETQYF. As DNA, the CDR3 is TGTGCCAGCAGCCCCAGGCTAGCGGTCCAAGAGACCCAGTACTTC.

The V gene is TRBV7-2, the J gene TRBJ2-1, with 13 positions matching TRBD2. CDR1 and CDR2 from the germline V gene are SGHTA and FQGNSA. After removal of 2 bases from V and 8 bases from J, the junction contained 12 bases not matched to a gene. This CDR3 is 18 amino acids long. The CDR3 DNA is TGTGCCAGCAGCTTATCTATGTCCAGGACTAGCGGGAGTGATGAGCAGTTCTTC. Translated, it gives CASSLSMSRTSGSDEQFF.

The table lists this clone with a few counts. The chain has TRBV29-1 and TRBJ1-2; no clear D. Germline CDR1 is SQVTM and CDR2 is ANQGSEA. The V and J ends lost 7 bases and 6 bases respectively, with 12 bases between them. This CDR3 contains 11 residues. The CDR3 region has the DNA TGCAGCGCCCGTCCAACGCATGGCTACACCTTC. This encodes CSARPTHGYTF.

This chain uses TRBV13 with TRBJ2-7; 9 bases match TRBD1. The germline V gene encodes CDR1 PRHDT and CDR2 FYEKMQ (reference sequence). The V and J ends lost 7 bases and 6 bases, in that order; junction bases with no gene match: 10. The CDR3 runs 14 residues. CDR3 region: CASTGTGIGLEQYF. The CDR3 coding sequence is TGTGCCAGCACCGGGACAGGGATAGGGCTCGAGCAGTACTTC.

The chain recombines TRBV7-9 with TRBJ2-3; D is unclear. V was cut by 2 bases and J by 2 bases, with 20 bases left in between. The CDR3 is 18 residues long. CDR1 is SEHNR and CDR2 is FQNEAQ in the germline V gene (reference sequence). The CDR3 DNA reads TGTGCCAGCAGCTTATATCGTGGTGGAGAAGCCGACACAGATACGCAGTATTTT. It translates to CASSLYRGGEADTDTQYF. The full variable domain, with the rest looked up from reference TRBV7-9 and TRBJ2-3, is DTGVSQNPRHKITKRGQNVTFRCDPISEHNRLYWYRQTLGQGPEFLTYFQNEAQLEKSRLLSDRFSAERPKGSFSTLEIQRTEQGDSAMYLCASSLYRGGEADTDTQYFGPGTRLTVL.

This chain links TRBV9 with TRBJ2-7; possibly TRBD1 or TRBD2 for D (5 bases each). Germline V gene data show CDR1 as SGDLS and CDR2 as YYNGEE. The CDR3 has 14 residues. Trimming cost V 4 bases and J 5 bases, with 16 bases left between them. The CDR3 nucleotides read TGTGCCAGCAGCCTCGATCGGGGCCCCCACGAGCAGTACTTC. Protein: CASSLDRGPHEQYF.

This chain connects TRBV14 to TRBJ2-2, with 11 bases matching TRBD2. V was clipped by 4 bases and J by 4 bases; unmatched bases: 5. This CDR3 spans 16 amino acids. The germline CDR1 and CDR2 sequences are SGHDN and FVKESK. The CDR3 region is CASSPGLAGPTGELFF. CDR3 coding DNA: TGTGCCAGCAGCCCAGGACTAGCGGGTCCCACCGGGGAGCTGTTTTTT.

The chain links TRBV9 to TRBJ1-2; D may be TRBD1 (5 bases). CDR3 size: 21 residues. V was cut by 3 bases and J by 8 bases, with 38 bases left in between. In germline, CDR1 is SGDLS, CDR2 YYNGEE. The CDR3 reads CASSAAGPIPPEAKLRWGYTF. In nucleotides, the CDR3 is TGTGCCAGCAGCGCGGCGGGGCCAATCCCCCCCGAGGCAAAGCTTCGCTGGGGCTACACCTTC.

The chain carries TRBV27 and TRBJ2-7; D gene ambiguous. V lost 3 bases and J 4 bases, leaving 10 bases between the germline ends. This CDR3 has 13 amino acids. Germline assignment: CDR1 MNHEY and CDR2 SMNVEV (reference sequence). Here the CDR3 reads CASSFLPPYEQYF. In DNA, the CDR3 is TGTGCCAGCAGTTTTCTACCGCCTTACGAGCAGTACTTC.

The chain joins TRBV19 to TRBJ2-2; TRBD1 matches 9 bases. The germline V gene has CDR1 LNHDA and CDR2 SQIVND (reference sequence). CDR3 length: 15 amino acids. V lost 8 bases and J lost 3; bases outside the gene matches: 7. The CDR3 loop is CASLAGQGYTGELFF. The DNA of the CDR3 is TGTGCCAGTCTTGCTGGACAGGGGTACACCGGGGAGCTGTTTTTT.

CDR3 DNA: TGTGCCAGCAGTAATACGCCGGGCCAATCGAGGGATGGCTACACCTTC. Translated, it gives CASSNTPGQSRDGYTF. This chain uses TRBV9 with TRBJ1-2; no definite D call. The germline CDR1 and CDR2 sequences are SGDLS and YYNGEE. There are 16 residues in the CDR3. The germline V and J ends were trimmed by 5 bases and 6 bases, with 23 bases remaining between them.

CDR3 in DNA: TGCGCCAGCAGCCCCCCCACGGGGATTGGAAACACCATATATTTT. Its translation is CASSPPTGIGNTIYF. V and J are TRBV4-1 and TRBJ1-3, with D uncertain. CDR1 and CDR2 (germline): MGHRA, YSYEKL. CDR3 length equals 15 residues. With 4 bases removed from V and 3 bases from J, the gap between germline ends came to 13 bases.

This clone has only one observation. This chain joins TRBV7-2 and TRBJ2-1; 8 nucleotides line up with TRBD2. CDR3 length equals 15 residues. Trimming at V came to 5 bases and at J to 10 bases, leaving 13 bases not matched to a gene. Germline loops: CDR1 SGHTA, CDR2 FQGNSA. In DNA form, the CDR3 reads TGTGCCAGCAGCCCCCTGCCAAGCGGGAGCCGCGAGCAGTTCTTC. It translates to CASSPLPSGSREQFF.

CDR3 bases: TGTGCCAGCAGTCCGGGACAGCGATACACAGATACGCAGTATTTT. Protein: CASSPGQRYTDTQYF. The chain recombines TRBV6-5 with TRBJ2-3, with 7 nucleotides matching TRBD1. This CDR3 is 15 amino acids long. CDR1 MNHEY and CDR2 SVGAGI come from the germline V gene. V lost 5 bases, J lost 2 bases, and 7 bases stayed unmatched.

The chain uses TRBV4-3 and TRBJ1-4, with 9 nucleotides matching TRBD1. The trim removed 5 bases at V and 6 bases at J, leaving 7 bases unmatched. Germline loops: CDR1 LGHNA, CDR2 YSLEER. The CDR3 sequence is 15 residues long. CDR3 sequence reads: CASSSYGTGYEKLFF. The CDR3 DNA reads TGCGCCAGCAGCTCGTACGGGACAGGGTATGAAAAACTGTTTTTT.